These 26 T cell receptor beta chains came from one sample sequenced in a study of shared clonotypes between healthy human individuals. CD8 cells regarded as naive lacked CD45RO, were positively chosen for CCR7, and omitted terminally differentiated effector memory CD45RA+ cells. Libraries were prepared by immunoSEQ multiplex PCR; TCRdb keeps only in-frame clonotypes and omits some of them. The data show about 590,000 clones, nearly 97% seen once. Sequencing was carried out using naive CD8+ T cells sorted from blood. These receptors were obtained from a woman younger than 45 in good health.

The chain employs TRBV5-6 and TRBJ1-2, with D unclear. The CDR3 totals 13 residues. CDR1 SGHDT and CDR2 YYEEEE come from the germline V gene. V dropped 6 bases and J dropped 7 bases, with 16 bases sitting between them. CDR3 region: CASTFPEGVGYTF. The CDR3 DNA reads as TGTGCCAGCACCTTTCCTGAGGGAGTTGGCTACACCTTC.

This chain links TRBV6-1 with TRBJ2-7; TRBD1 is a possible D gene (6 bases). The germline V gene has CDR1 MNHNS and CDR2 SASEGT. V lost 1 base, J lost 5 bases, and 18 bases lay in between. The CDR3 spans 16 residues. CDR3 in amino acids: CASSEVTGTPWDEQYF. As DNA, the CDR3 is TGTGCCAGCAGTGAAGTCACCGGGACACCCTGGGACGAGCAGTACTTC.

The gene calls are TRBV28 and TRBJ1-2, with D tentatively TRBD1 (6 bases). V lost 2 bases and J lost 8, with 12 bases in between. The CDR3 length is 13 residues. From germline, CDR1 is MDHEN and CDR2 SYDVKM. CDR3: CASSLGRGRGYTF. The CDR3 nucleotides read TGTGCCAGCAGTTTAGGCAGGGGCAGGGGCTACACCTTC.

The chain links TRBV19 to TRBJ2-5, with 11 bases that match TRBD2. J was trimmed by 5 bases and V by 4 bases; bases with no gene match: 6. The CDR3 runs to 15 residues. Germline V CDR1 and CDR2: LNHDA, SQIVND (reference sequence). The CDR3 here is CASSSRLAGIETQYF. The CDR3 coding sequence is TGTGCCAGTAGTAGTCGACTAGCGGGAATCGAGACCCAGTACTTC.

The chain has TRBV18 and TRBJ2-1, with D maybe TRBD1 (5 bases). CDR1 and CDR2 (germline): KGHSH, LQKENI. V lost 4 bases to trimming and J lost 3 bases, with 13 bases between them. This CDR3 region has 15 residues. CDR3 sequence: CASSQETAFYNEQFF. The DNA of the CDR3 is TGTGCCAGCTCACAAGAGACAGCCTTCTACAATGAGCAGTTCTTC. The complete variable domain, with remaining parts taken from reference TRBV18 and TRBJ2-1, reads NAGVMQNPRHLVRRRGQEARLRCSPMKGHSHVYWYRQLPEEGLKFMVYLQKENIIDESGMPKERFSAEFPKEGPSILRIQQVVRGDSAAYFCASSQETAFYNEQFFGPGTRLTVL.

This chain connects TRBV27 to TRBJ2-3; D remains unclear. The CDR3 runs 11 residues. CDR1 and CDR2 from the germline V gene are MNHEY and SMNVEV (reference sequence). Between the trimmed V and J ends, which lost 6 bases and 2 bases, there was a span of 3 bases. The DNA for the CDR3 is TGTGCCAGCAGGCTCACAGATACGCAGTATTTT. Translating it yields CASRLTDTQYF.

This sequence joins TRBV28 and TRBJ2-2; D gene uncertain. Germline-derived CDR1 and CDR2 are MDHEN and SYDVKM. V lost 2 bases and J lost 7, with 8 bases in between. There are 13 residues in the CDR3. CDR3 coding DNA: TGTGCCAGCAGTTTACAAGGGTACGGGGAGCTGTTTTTT. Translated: CASSLQGYGELFF. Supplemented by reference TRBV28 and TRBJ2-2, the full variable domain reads DVKVTQSSRYLVKRTGEKVFLECVQDMDHENMFWYRQDPGLGLRLIYFSYDVKMKEKGDIPEGYSVSREKKERFSLILESASTNQTSMYLCASSLQGYGELFFGEGSRLTVL.

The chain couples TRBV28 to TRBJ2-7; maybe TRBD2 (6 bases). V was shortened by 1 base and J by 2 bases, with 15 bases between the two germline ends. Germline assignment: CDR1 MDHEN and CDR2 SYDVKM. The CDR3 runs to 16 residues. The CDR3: CASSLSKRASTYEQYF. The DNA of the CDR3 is TGTGCCAGCAGTTTATCAAAGCGGGCATCCACCTACGAGCAGTACTTC.

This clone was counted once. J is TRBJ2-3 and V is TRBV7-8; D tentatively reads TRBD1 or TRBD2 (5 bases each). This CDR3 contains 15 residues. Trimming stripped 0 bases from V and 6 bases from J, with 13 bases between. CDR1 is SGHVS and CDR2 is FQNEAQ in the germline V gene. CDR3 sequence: CASSLALKWGDTQYF. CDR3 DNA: TGTGCCAGCAGCTTAGCCTTGAAATGGGGGGATACGCAGTATTTT.

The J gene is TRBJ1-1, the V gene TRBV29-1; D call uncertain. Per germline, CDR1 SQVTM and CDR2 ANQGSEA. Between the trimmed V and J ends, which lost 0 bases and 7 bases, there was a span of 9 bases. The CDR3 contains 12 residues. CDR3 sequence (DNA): TGCAGCGTTGAAGAAGGACGGGATGAAGCTTTCTTT. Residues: CSVEEGRDEAFF.

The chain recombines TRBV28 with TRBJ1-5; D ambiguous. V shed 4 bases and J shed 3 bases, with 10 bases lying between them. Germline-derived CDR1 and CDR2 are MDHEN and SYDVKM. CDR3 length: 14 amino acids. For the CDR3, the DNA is TGTGCCAGCAGTTCGGCAGGCTACAATCAGCCCCAGCATTTT. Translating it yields CASSSAGYNQPQHF.

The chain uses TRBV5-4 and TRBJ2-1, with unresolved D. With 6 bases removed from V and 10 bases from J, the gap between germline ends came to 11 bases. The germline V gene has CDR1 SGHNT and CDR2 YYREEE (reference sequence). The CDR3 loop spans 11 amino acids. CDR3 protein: CASTGVAEQFF. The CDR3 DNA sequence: TGTGCCAGCACTGGGGTCGCGGAGCAGTTCTTC.

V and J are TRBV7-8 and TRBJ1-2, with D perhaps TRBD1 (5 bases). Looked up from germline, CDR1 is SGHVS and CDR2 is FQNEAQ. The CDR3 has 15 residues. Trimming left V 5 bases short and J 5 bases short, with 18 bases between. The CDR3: CASSRDRRLGYGYTF. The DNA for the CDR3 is TGTGCCAGCAGCCGAGACAGACGTCTCGGGTATGGCTACACCTTC.

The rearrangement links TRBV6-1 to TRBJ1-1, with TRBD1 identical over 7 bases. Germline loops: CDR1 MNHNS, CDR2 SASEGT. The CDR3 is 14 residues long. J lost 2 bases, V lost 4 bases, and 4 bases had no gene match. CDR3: CASSVDRANTEAFF. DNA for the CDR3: TGTGCCAGCAGTGTTGACAGGGCCAACACTGAAGCTTTCTTT.

The CDR3 is CASTLGPWNTGELFF. Here the CDR3 DNA reads TGTGCCAGCACCTTGGGGCCCTGGAACACCGGGGAGCTGTTTTTT. This sequence joins TRBV27 and TRBJ2-2; a possible D gene is TRBD1 (5 bases). With 7 bases removed from V and 1 base from J, the gap between germline ends came to 13 bases. CDR3 length equals 15 residues. Germline V gives CDR1 MNHEY, CDR2 SMNVEV (reference sequence).

The CDR3 here is CASSGTGGDQPQHF. CDR3 in DNA: TGTGCCAGTAGCGGGACAGGGGGCGATCAGCCCCAGCATTTT. The J gene is TRBJ1-5, the V gene TRBV19, with 12 bases that match TRBD1. Germline loops: CDR1 LNHDA, CDR2 SQIVND (reference sequence). V was clipped by 6 bases and J by 5 bases; unmatched bases: 2. This CDR3 comprises 14 residues.

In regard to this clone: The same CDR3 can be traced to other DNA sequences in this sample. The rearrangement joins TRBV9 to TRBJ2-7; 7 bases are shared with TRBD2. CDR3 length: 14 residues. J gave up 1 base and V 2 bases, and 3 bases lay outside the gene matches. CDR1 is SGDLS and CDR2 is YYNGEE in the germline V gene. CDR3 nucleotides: TGTGCCAGCAGCGTCGGACTAGGGTCCTACGAGCAGTACTTC. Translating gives CASSVGLGSYEQYF.

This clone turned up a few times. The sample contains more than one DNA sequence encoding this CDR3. The CDR3 DNA reads TGTGCCATCAGTGTGGGGAGCTCCTACGAGCAGTACTTC. This codes for CAISVGSSYEQYF. V and J are TRBV10-3 and TRBJ2-7, with D possibly being TRBD2 (5 bases). This CDR3 has 13 amino acids. Germline V gene sequence: CDR1 ENHRY, CDR2 SYGVKD. Trimming cost V 4 bases and J 0 bases, with 7 bases left between them.

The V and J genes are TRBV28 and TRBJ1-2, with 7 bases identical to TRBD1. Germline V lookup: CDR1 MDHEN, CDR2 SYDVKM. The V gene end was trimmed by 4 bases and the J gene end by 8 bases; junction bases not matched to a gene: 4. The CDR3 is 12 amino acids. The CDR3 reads CASSSYRGGYTF. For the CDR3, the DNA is TGTGCCAGCAGTTCCTACAGGGGAGGCTACACCTTC.

CDR3 amino acids: CASSGSGGEQFF. The CDR3, as DNA: TGTGCCAGCAGTGGCTCAGGTGGTGAGCAGTTCTTC. The chain combines TRBV2 with TRBJ2-1; D uncertain. Trimming removed 4 bases from V and 9 bases from J, with 10 bases in between. Looked up from germline, CDR1 is SNHLY and CDR2 is FYNNEI. The CDR3 has 12 amino acids.

The CDR3 is CASRRTRGGVADTQYF. For the CDR3, the DNA is TGTGCCAGCAGGCGGACTAGGGGGGGGGTGGCGGATACGCAGTATTTT. This chain uses TRBV27 with TRBJ2-3, with D maybe TRBD2 (7 bases). The germline gives CDR1 MNHEY, CDR2 SMNVEV (reference sequence). V shed 6 bases and J shed 6 bases, with 22 bases lying between them. The CDR3 is made up of 16 amino acids.

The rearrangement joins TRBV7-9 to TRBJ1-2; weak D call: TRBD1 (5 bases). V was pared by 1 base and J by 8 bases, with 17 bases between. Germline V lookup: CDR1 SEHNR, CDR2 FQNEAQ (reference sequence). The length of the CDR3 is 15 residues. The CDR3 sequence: CASSLEVGPVDGYTF. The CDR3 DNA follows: TGTGCCAGCAGCTTAGAGGTGGGGCCAGTGGACGGCTACACCTTC.

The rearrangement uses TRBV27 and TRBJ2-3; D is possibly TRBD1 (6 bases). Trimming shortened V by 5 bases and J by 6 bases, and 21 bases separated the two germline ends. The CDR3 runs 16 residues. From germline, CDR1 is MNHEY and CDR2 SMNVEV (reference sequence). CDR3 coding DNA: TGTGCCAGCAGTCTAGACTCGGGACACCCCCGGGATACGCAGTATTTT. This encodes CASSLDSGHPRDTQYF.

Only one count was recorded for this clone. CDR3 loop: CASSPSLGESSYEQYF. CDR3 coding DNA: TGTGCCAGCAGTCCCTCCCTAGGGGAGAGCTCCTACGAGCAGTACTTC. The chain has TRBV27 and TRBJ2-7, with D possibly being TRBD1 or TRBD2 (5 bases each). This CDR3 has 16 residues. The germline V and J ends were trimmed by 5 bases and 0 bases, with 17 bases remaining between them. CDR1 and CDR2 (germline): MNHEY, SMNVEV (reference sequence).

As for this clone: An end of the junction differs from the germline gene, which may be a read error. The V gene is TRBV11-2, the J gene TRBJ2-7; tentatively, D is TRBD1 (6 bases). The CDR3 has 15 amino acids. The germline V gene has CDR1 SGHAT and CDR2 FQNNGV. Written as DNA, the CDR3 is TGTGCCACCAGCTTAGGGTCAGGGGACGACTACGAGCAGTACTTC. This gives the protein CATSLGSGDDYEQYF.

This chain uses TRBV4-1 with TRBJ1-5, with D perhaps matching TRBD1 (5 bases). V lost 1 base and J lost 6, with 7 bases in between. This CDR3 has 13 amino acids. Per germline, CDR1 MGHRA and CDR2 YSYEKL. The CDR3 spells CASSQVGVQPQHF. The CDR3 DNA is TGCGCCAGCAGCCAAGTAGGGGTTCAGCCCCAGCATTTT.